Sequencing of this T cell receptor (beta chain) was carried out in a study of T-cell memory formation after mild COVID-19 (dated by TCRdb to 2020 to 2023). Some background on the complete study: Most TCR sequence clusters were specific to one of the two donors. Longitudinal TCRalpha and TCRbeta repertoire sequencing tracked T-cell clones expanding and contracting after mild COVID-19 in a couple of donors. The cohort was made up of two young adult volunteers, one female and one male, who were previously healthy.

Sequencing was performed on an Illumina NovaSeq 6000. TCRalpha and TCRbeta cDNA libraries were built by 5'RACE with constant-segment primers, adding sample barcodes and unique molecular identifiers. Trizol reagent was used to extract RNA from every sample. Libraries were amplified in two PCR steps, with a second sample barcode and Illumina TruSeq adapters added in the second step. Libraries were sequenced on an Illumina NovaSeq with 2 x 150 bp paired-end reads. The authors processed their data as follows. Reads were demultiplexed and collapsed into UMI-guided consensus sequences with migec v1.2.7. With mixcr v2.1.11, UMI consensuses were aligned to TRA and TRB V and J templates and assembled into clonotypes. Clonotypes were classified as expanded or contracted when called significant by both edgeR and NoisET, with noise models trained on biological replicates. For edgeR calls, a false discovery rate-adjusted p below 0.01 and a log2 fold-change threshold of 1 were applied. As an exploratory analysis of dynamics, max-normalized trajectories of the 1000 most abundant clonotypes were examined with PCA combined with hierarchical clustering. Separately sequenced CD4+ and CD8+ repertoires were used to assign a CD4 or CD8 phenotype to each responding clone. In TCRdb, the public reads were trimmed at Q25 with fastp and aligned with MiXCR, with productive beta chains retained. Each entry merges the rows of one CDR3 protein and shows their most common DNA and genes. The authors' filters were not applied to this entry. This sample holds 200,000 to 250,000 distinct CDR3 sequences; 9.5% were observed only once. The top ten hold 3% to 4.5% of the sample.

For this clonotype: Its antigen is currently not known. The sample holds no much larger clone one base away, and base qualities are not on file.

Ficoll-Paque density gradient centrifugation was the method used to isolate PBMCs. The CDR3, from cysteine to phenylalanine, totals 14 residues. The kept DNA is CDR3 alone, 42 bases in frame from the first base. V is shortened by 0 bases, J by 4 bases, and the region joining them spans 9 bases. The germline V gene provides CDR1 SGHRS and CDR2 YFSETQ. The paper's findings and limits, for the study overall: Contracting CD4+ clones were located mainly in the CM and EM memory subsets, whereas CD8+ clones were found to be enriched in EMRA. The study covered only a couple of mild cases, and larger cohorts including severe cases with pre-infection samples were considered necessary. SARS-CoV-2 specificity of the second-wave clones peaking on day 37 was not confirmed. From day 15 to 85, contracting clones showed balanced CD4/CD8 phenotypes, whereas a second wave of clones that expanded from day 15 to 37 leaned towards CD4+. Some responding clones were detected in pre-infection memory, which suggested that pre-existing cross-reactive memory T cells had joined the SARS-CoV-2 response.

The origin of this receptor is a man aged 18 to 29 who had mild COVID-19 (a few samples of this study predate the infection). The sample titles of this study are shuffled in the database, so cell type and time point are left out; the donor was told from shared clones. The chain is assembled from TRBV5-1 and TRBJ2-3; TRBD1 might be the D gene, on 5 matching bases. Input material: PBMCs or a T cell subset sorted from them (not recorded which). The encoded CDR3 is CASSLEGRPDTQYF. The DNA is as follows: TGCGCCAGCAGCTTGGAGGGGCGGCCAGATACGCAGTATTTT.